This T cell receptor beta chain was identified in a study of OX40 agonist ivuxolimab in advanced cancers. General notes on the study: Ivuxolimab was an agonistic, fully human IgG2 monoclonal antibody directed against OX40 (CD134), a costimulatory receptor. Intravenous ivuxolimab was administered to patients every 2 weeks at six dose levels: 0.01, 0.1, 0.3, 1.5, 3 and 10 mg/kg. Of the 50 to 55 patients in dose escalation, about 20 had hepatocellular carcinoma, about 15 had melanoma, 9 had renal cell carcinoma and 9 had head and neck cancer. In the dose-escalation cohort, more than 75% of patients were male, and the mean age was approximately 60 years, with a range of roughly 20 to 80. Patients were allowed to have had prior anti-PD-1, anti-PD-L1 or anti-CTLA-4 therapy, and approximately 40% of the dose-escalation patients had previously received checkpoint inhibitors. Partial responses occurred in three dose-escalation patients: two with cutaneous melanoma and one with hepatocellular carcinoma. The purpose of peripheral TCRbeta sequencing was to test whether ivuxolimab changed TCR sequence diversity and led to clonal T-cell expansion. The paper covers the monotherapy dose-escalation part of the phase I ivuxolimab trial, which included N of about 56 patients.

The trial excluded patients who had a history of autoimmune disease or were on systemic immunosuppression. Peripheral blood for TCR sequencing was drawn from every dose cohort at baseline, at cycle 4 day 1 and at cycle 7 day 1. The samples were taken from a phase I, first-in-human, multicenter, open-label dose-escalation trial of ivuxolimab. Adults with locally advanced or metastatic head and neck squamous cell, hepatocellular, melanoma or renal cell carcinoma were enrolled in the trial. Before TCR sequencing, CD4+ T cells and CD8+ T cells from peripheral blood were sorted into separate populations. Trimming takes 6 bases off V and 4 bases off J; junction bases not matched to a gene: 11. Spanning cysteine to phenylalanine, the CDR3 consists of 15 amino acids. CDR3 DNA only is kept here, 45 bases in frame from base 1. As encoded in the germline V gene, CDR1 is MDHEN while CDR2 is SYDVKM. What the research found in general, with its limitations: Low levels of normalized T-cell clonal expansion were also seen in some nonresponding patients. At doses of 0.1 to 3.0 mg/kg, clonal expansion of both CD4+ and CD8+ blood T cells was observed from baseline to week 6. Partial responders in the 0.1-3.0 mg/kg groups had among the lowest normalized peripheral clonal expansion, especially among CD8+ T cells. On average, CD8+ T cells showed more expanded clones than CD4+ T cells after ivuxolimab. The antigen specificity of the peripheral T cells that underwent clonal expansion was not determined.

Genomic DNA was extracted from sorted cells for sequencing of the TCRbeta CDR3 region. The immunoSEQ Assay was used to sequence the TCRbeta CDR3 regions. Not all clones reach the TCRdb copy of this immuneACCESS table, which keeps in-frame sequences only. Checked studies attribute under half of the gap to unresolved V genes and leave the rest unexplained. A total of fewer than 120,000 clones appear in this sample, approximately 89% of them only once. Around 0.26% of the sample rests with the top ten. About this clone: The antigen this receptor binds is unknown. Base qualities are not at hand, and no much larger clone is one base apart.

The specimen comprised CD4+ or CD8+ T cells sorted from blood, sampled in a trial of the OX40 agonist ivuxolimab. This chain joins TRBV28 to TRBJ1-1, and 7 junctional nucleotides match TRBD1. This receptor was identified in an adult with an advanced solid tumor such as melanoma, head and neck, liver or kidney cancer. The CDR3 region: CASSIAQQGPTEAFF. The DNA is TGTGCCAGCAGCATTGCCCAACAGGGGCCCACTGAAGCTTTCTTT. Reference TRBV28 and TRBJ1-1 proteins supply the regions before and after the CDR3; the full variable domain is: DVKVTQSSRYLVKRTGEKVFLECVQDMDHENMFWYRQDPGLGLRLIYFSYDVKMKEKGDIPEGYSVSREKKERFSLILESASTNQTSMYLCASSIAQQGPTEAFFGQGTRLTVV.